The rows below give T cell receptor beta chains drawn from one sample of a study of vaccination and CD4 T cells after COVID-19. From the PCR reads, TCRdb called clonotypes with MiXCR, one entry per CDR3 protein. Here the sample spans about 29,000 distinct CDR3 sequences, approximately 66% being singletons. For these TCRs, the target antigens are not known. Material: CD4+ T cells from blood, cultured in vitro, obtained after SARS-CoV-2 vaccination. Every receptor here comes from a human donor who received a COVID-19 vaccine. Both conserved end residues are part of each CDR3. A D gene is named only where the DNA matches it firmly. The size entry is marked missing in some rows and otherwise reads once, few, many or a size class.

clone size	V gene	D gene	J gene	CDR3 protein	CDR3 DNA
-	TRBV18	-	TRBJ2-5	CASSKKDGEGYGETQYF	TGTGCCAGCTCAAAAAAGGACGGGGAAGGCTATGGTGAGACCCAGTACTTC
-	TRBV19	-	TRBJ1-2	CASSIVGRENYGYTF	TGTGCCAGTAGTATAGTCGGCAGGGAGAACTATGGCTACACCTTC
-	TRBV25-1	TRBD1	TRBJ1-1	CASSRTGTTEAFF	TGTGCCAGCAGTCGGACAGGGACAACTGAAGCTTTCTTT
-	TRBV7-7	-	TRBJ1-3	CASSFRPSTVRNTIYF	TGCGCCAGCAGCTTTAGGCCTAGCACCGTTCGAAACACCATATATTTT
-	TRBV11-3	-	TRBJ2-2	CASSLVVTETNTGELFF	TGTGCCAGCAGCTTAGTCGTGACAGAGACGAACACCGGGGAGCTGTTTTTT
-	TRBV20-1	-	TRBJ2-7	CSASRGVGYEQYF	TGCAGTGCTAGCAGGGGAGTCGGCTACGAGCAGTACTTC
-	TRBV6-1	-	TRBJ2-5	CAIRVRGGVGAQYF	TGTGCCATCCGCGTGCGGGGTGGGGTAGGGGCCCAGTACTTC
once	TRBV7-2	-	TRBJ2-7	CASRRRAETYEQYF	TGTGCCAGCAGGAGGAGAGCGGAAACCTACGAGCAGTACTTC
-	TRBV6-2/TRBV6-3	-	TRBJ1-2	CASTHTRGIYGYTF	TGTGCCAGCACCCACACACGTGGGATCTATGGCTACACCTTC
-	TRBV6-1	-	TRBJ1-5	CASSSQLNQPQHF	TGTGCCAGCAGTAGCCAACTAAATCAGCCCCAGCATTTT
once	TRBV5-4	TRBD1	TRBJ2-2	CASSLGDRANTGELFF	TGTGCCAGCAGCTTGGGGGACAGGGCGAACACCGGGGAGCTGTTTTTT
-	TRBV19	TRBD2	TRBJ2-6	CASTASLAGGPTGANVLTF	TGTGCCAGTACCGCTAGTCTAGCGGGGGGGCCCACTGGGGCCAACGTCCTGACTTTC
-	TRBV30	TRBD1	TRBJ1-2	CAWTLIRGRGLPSGYGYTF	TGTGCCTGGACCCTTATACGGGGCAGGGGGCTCCCTTCGGGGTATGGCTACACCTTC
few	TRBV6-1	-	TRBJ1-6	CASSPRAVFLAGSPLHF	TGTGCCAGCAGCCCCAGGGCAGTTTTTCTGGCGGGTTCACCCCTCCACTTT
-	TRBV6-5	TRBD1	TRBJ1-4	CASSYPSGGRTNEKLFF	TGTGCCAGCAGTTACCCGTCAGGGGGCAGGACTAATGAAAAACTGTTTTTT
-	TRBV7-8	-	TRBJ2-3	CASSLATRLDTQYF	TGTGCCAGCAGCTTAGCGACCCGATTAGATACGCAGTATTTT
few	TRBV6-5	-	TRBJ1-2	CASSYFGRRINYGYTF	TGTGCCAGCAGTTACTTTGGACGTCGGATTAACTATGGCTACACCTTC
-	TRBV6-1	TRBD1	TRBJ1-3	CASIHTGTAGNTIYF	TGTGCCAGCATCCATACCGGGACAGCTGGAAACACCATATATTTT
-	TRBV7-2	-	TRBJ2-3	CASSFVLPGGTDTQYF	TGTGCCAGCAGCTTTGTACTCCCAGGGGGCACAGATACGCAGTATTTT
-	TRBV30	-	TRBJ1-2	CAWSVQPAGYTF	TGTGCCTGGAGTGTACAACCGGCTGGCTACACCTTC
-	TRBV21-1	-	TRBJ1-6	CASSKEAGPFDSYNSPLHF	TGTGCCAGCAGCAAAGAAGCGGGCCCGTTCGACTCCTATAATTCACCCCTCCACTTT
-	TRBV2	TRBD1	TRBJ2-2	CASSEDRGGTGELFF	TGTGCCAGCAGTGAGGACAGGGGGGGCACCGGGGAGCTGTTTTTT
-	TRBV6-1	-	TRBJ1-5	CASTLSGDINQPQHF	TGTGCCAGCACTTTGTCAGGGGATATCAATCAGCCCCAGCATTTT
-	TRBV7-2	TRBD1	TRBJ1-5	CASSPQGQSNQPQHF	TGTGCCAGCAGCCCCCAGGGACAGAGCAATCAGCCCCAGCATTTT
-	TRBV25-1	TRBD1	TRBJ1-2	CASSGYRGGADGYTF	TGTGCCAGCAGTGGATACAGGGGAGGGGCAGATGGCTACACCTTC
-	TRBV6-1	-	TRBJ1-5	CASSEFSGEVSGNQPQHF	TGTGCCAGCAGTGAATTTTCGGGGGAAGTTTCCGGCAATCAGCCCCAGCATTTT
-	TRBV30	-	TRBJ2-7	CAWRGTGRSYEQYF	TGTGCCTGGAGGGGGACGGGACGCTCCTACGAGCAGTACTTC
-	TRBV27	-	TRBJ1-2	CASSPQRPGQGNYGYTF	TGTGCCAGCAGTCCCCAACGGCCGGGACAAGGGAACTATGGCTACACCTTC
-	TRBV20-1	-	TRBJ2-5	CSASLPGVETQYF	TGCAGTGCTAGTTTACCAGGGGTAGAGACCCAGTACTTC
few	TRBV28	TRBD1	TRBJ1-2	CASSLPQGARYTF	TGTGCCAGCAGTTTACCCCAGGGGGCGCGCTACACCTTC
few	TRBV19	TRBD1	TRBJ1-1	CASSRDRGTEAFF	TGTGCCAGTAGTAGGGACAGGGGGACTGAAGCTTTCTTT
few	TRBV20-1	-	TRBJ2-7	CSARELRQTSEQYF	TGCAGTGCTAGAGAACTCCGACAGACTAGCGAGCAGTACTTC
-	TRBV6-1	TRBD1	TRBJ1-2	CASSTGGAYGYTF	TGTGCCAGCAGTACAGGGGGCGCGTATGGCTACACCTTC
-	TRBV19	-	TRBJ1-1	CASSYPWGTEAFF	TGTGCCAGTAGTTACCCCTGGGGGACTGAAGCTTTCTTT
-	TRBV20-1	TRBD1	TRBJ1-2	CSARFDRGAYGYTF	TGCAGTGCCAGATTCGACAGGGGGGCTTATGGCTACACCTTC